The present T cell receptor (beta chain) was sequenced within a study of blood T cell repertoires in COVID-19. As for the study in general: COVID-19 samples from acute and convalescent phases originated in the United States, Italy and Spain. In each case, the material was cDNA or gDNA derived from T cells, B-cell-depleted T cells, or PBMCs.

Authors' analysis steps: Estimates of nucleated cell counts were drawn from the amplification of reference gene primers. Assay used: immunoSEQ multiplex PCR; TCRdb lists only in-frame clones, some missing. V, J and clone size were drawn from that table, and D and trimming were deduced from the DNA. The table has around 140,000 clones, 84% seen once. Germline V gene lookup returns CDR1 MNHEY and CDR2 SVGEGT. CDR3 length: 11 residues. V lost 2 bases to trimming and J lost 8 bases, with 3 bases between them. The material sequenced was peripheral blood. V and J are TRBV6-2 or TRBV6-3 and TRBJ2-2; no definite D call. This receptor was taken from a human donor in a cohort sampled during active COVID-19. The CDR3 reads CASSYAGELFF. The CDR3 nucleotides read TGTGCCAGCAGTTACGCGGGGGAGCTGTTTTTT.